These 20 T cell receptor beta chains were sequenced from one sample in a study of T cell repertoires in cytomegalovirus infection. TCRdb reprocessed the reads with MiXCR, giving one entry per CDR3 protein. The table lists roughly 320,000 distinct CDR3 sequences, 9.6% of them singletons, with more than 2.5% in the top ten. Source material: PBMCs. These TCRs come from a human donor in good health (CMV status not recorded). Some clones in this sample may be carry-over from other donors' samples.

This clonotype occurred many times. The gene calls are TRBV2 and TRBJ2-3; D unresolved. Per the germline V gene, CDR1 is SNHLY and CDR2 is FYNNEI. V gave up 7 bases and J gave up 2 bases, with 16 bases separating them. The CDR3 sequence is 15 residues long. The CDR3 spells CASTEWDRDTDTQYF. The CDR3 bases are TGTGCCAGCACCGAATGGGATAGGGACACAGATACGCAGTATTTT. Full variable domain (rest looked up from reference TRBV2 and TRBJ2-3): EPEVTQTPSHQVTQMGQEVILRCVPISNHLYFYWYRQILGQKVEFLVSFYNNEISEKSEIFDDQFSVERPDGSNFTLKIRSTKLEDSAMYFCASTEWDRDTDTQYFGPGTRLTVL.

This clonotype has ten or more counts. The chain couples TRBV28 to TRBJ2-3, with D unresolved. This CDR3 contains 14 residues. The ends were cut back, 5 bases at V and 2 bases at J, with 11 bases in the middle. Germline lookup yields CDR1 MDHEN and CDR2 SYDVKM. The CDR3 here is CASSLGPPTDTQYF. CDR3 bases: TGTGCCAGCAGTCTAGGACCCCCCACAGATACGCAGTATTTT.

This clonotype was counted many times. J is TRBJ1-1 and V is TRBV6-5; 7 bases fit TRBD1. The CDR3 extends over 16 amino acids. Germline CDR1 is MNHEY and CDR2 is SVGAGI. V lost 0 bases to trimming and J lost 5 bases; unmatched junction nucleotides: 9. CDR3 coding DNA: TGTGCCAGCAGTTACTCGCTGACCAGGGGGAGGACTGAAGCTTTCTTT. Encoded protein: CASSYSLTRGRTEAFF.

This clonotype was seen ten or more times. The chain uses TRBV4-1 and TRBJ2-1; TRBD2 aligns across 8 bases. This CDR3 is 16 amino acids long. Germline V gene sequence: CDR1 MGHRA, CDR2 YSYEKL. V gave up 0 bases and J gave up 3 bases; unmatched junction bases: 4. The DNA for the CDR3 is TGCGCCAGCAGCCAAGATGGAAGCGGGGGCTACAATGAGCAGTTCTTC. Protein sequence: CASSQDGSGGYNEQFF.

This clonotype was detected many times. The rearrangement links TRBV28 to TRBJ2-1; 13 bases map to TRBD2. V dropped 10 bases and J dropped 7; count of bases not matched to a gene: 7. The CDR3 runs to 14 residues. Germline lookup yields CDR1 MDHEN and CDR2 SYDVKM. The CDR3 loop is CATRLAGGRNEQFF. As DNA, the CDR3 is TGTGCCACCCGACTAGCGGGGGGTAGAAATGAGCAGTTCTTC.

Ten or more counts support this clonotype. The genes are TRBV28 and TRBJ1-2; 7 bases agree with TRBD1. Germline CDR1 is MDHEN and CDR2 is SYDVKM. CDR3 length: 11 amino acids. V was pared by 5 bases and J by 13 bases, with 7 bases of the junction left unmatched. CDR3 DNA: TGTGCCAGCAGTCCTCGGACAGGCACCACCTTC. It is translated as CASSPRTGTTF.

This clonotype came up many times. The chain combines TRBV7-8 with TRBJ2-5, with 9 bases aligning to TRBD1. CDR3 length: 16 amino acids. In germline, CDR1 is SGHVS, CDR2 FQNEAQ. The ends lost 4 bases at V and 5 bases at J; junction bases unmatched: 11. This CDR3 is CASSSLDRGSMETQYF. For the CDR3, the DNA is TGTGCCAGCAGCTCGTTGGACAGGGGCTCGATGGAGACCCAGTACTTC.

This clonotype was recorded many times. J is TRBJ1-2 and V is TRBV5-5; D is uncertain. The V end lost 3 bases, the J end lost 8 bases, and 14 bases lay between the germline ends. Germline V gene sequence: CDR1 SGHKS, CDR2 YYEKEE (reference sequence). This CDR3 is built from 13 residues. The CDR3 reads CASSSNEASGYTF. The CDR3 nucleotides are TGTGCCAGCAGCTCAAACGAAGCTTCGGGCTACACCTTC.

The V and J genes are TRBV15 and TRBJ1-1; D is possibly TRBD1 (6 bases). CDR3 length equals 16 residues. Trimming removed 4 bases from V and 4 bases from J, with 19 bases in between. The V gene's germline CDR1 is LNHNV and CDR2 YYDKDF (reference sequence). The CDR3 protein is CATSITDRTTGTEAFF. The DNA for the CDR3 is TGTGCCACCAGCATCACCGACAGGACGACTGGCACTGAAGCTTTCTTT.

This clonotype has ten or more counts. This rearrangement joins TRBV7-2 to TRBJ1-1; 7 nucleotides match TRBD1. V gave up 5 bases and J gave up 4 bases; unmatched junction bases: 7. Germline V gene sequence: CDR1 SGHTA, CDR2 FQGNSA. The CDR3 spans 14 residues. Here the CDR3 reads CASSPRTGGTEAFF. Here the CDR3 DNA reads TGTGCCAGCAGCCCGCGGACAGGAGGCACTGAAGCTTTCTTT.

This clonotype was observed at least ten times. V and J are TRBV7-2 and TRBJ1-1, with TRBD1 as a possible D gene (5 bases). Trimming left V 1 base short and J 5 bases short, with 14 bases between. CDR3 size: 15 residues. CDR1 and CDR2 from the germline V gene are SGHTA and FQGNSA. As DNA, the CDR3 is TGTGCCAGCAGCTTAGGGGGAGGGGTAGAAACTGAAGCTTTCTTT. Translation: CASSLGGGVETEAFF. The full variable domain, rest sourced from reference TRBV7-2 and TRBJ1-1, is GAGVSQSPSNKVTEKGKDVELRCDPISGHTALYWYRQSLGQGLEFLIYFQGNSAPDKSGLPSDRFSAERTGGSVSTLTIQRTQQEDSAVYLCASSLGGGVETEAFFGQGTRLTVV.

The table lists this clonotype with a few counts. This chain connects TRBV19 to TRBJ2-7, with 8 bases fitting TRBD1. Germline CDR1 LNHDA, CDR2 SQIVND (reference sequence). V lost 5 bases and J lost 1; bases outside the gene matches: 4. CDR3 length: 14 amino acids. CDR3 residues: CASSAGTGSYEQYV. The CDR3 DNA is TGTGCCAGTAGTGCCGGGACAGGTTCCTACGAGCAGTACGTC.

This clonotype was observed once. The chain recombines TRBV29-1 with TRBJ1-2; D is unresolved. The germline gives CDR1 SQVTM, CDR2 ANQGSEA. V gave up 3 bases and J gave up 0 bases, with 17 bases separating them. This CDR3 comprises 16 residues. The CDR3 DNA reads as TGCAGCGTTGATCCTGCTGCGGACGGAACTAACTATGGCTACACCTTC. Translating it yields CSVDPAADGTNYGYTF.

This clonotype appeared many times. CDR3 DNA sequence: TGTGCCAGCAGCCTTACCCCGGCCCCAATCGTTACAGATACGCAGTATTTT. Translating it yields CASSLTPAPIVTDTQYF. This chain links TRBV7-8 with TRBJ2-3; D gene uncertain. The CDR3 spans 17 residues. The germline V gene encodes CDR1 SGHVS and CDR2 FQNEAQ. The germline V and J ends were trimmed by 5 bases and 3 bases, with 21 bases remaining between them.

This clonotype occurred many times. The gene calls are TRBV5-1 and TRBJ2-1, with D possibly TRBD2 on 5 matching bases. Germline V gives CDR1 SGHRS, CDR2 YFSETQ. The CDR3 totals 14 residues. Trimming shortened V by 2 bases and J by 5 bases, and 11 bases separated the two germline ends. The CDR3 bases are TGCGCCAGCAGCTTACAAGCCGGGAACAATGAGCAGTTCTTC. This gives the protein CASSLQAGNNEQFF.

This clonotype was recorded a few times. The rearrangement uses TRBV28 and TRBJ2-1, with 7 bases aligning to TRBD1. This CDR3 is built from 13 residues. V shed 4 bases, J shed 7 bases, and the junction held 4 bases outside the gene matches. The germline V gene encodes CDR1 MDHEN and CDR2 SYDVKM. The CDR3 reads CASSSGQPNEQFF. The CDR3 region has the DNA TGTGCCAGCAGTTCGGGACAGCCGAATGAGCAGTTCTTC.

This clonotype was counted at least ten times. The chain is built from TRBV10-3 and TRBJ2-5, with 10 nucleotides matching TRBD2. This CDR3 comprises 15 residues. Germline CDR1 is ENHRY and CDR2 is SYGVKD. J lost 7 bases, V lost 3 bases, and 8 bases had no gene match. The CDR3 is CAISDTSGAPGTQYF. The CDR3 DNA reads TGTGCCATCAGTGACACTAGCGGGGCCCCCGGGACCCAGTACTTC.

This clonotype was found many times. This sequence joins TRBV7-9 and TRBJ1-1; D gene ambiguous. CDR1 SEHNR and CDR2 FQNEAQ come from the germline V gene (reference sequence). Trimming left V 7 bases short and J 10 bases short, with 10 bases between. The CDR3 loop spans 10 amino acids. Written as DNA, the CDR3 is TGTGCCAGCAACCCAATTGGAGCTTTCTTT. Protein: CASNPIGAFF.

In this sample, this clonotype turned up a few times. The chain uses TRBV29-1 and TRBJ2-2; no firm D call. This CDR3 contains 13 residues. V lost 7 bases and J lost 6, with 15 bases in between. CDR1 and CDR2 (germline): SQVTM, ANQGSEA. CDR3 sequence reads: CSALGFTAGELFF. Written as DNA, the CDR3 is TGCAGCGCCCTGGGCTTTACGGCCGGGGAGCTGTTTTTT.

The chain employs TRBV20-1 and TRBJ1-2; tentative D call: TRBD1 (5 bases). The germline gives CDR1 DFQATT, CDR2 SNEGSKA (reference sequence). The CDR3 totals 15 residues. The V and J ends lost 3 bases and 0 bases respectively, with 14 bases between them. CDR3 DNA sequence: TGCAGTGCTAGCGTTGGGGGTGGCACTAACTATGGCTACACCTTC. It is translated as CSASVGGGTNYGYTF.